The rows below give T cell receptor beta chains drawn from one sample of a study of T cells in Graves' hyperthyroidism and ophthalmopathy. Using its own MiXCR run on the multiplex PCR reads, TCRdb lists one record per CDR3 protein. The sample consists of 500,000 to 600,000 distinct CDR3 sequences, around 46% of them appearing once. Sequenced sample: peripheral blood or thyroid tissue (not recorded which). The receptors originated from an adult woman with Graves' disease, either hyperthyroidism or ophthalmopathy (not recorded which). The CDR3 runs from the conserved cysteine through the conserved F or W. A D gene is named only where the DNA matches it firmly. Expanded clones are given a class, and other clones once, few, many or no size at all.

many	TRBV20-1	.	TRBJ2-7	TGCAGTGCACACGAAATTTATCTCGACGAGCAGTACTTC	CSAHEIYLDEQYF
many	TRBV10-2	TRBD1	TRBJ1-6	TGCGCCAGCCGATCGACAGGGGACACGAATTCACCCCTCCACTTT	CASRSTGDTNSPLHF
.	TRBV5-1	TRBD2	TRBJ2-7	TGCGCCAGCAGCCCCCCGAGTGCGGGGGGTGCCTACGAGCAGTACTTC	CASSPPSAGGAYEQYF
many	TRBV7-2	.	TRBJ1-5	TGTGCCAGCAGCTTTTCGGGACCCACGGGGGGTCAGCCCCAGCATTTT	CASSFSGPTGGQPQHF
few	TRBV5-5	TRBD2	TRBJ2-5	TGTGCCAGCAGCCCTATACTAGCGGGAGTTAGTCGATTC	CASSPILAGVSRF
.	TRBV30	.	TRBJ1-2	TGTGCCTGGAGTGTACAGGACAGTAACTATAGCTACACCTTC	CAWSVQDSNYSYTF
few	TRBV5-1	TRBD2	TRBJ2-3	TGCGCCAGCAGCTCAGGACTAGCGGCTAGCACAGATACGCAGTATTTT	CASSSGLAASTDTQYF
few	TRBV7-3	TRBD1	TRBJ1-2	TGTGCCAGCAGCCCTCACTCGGCGGGACAGGGGAGCGGCTACACCTTC	CASSPHSAGQGSGYTF
.	TRBV7-8	TRBD2	TRBJ2-6	TGTGCCAGCAGCAGAACTAGCGTCCTCTCTGGGGCCAACGTCCTGACTTTC	CASSRTSVLSGANVLTF
many	TRBV7-9	.	TRBJ2-7	TGTGCCAGCAGCCTAGGCCAGGGGCCTTCCTACGAGCAGTACTTC	CASSLGQGPSYEQYF
few	TRBV2	TRBD1	TRBJ1-5	TGTGCCAGCAGTGAAGTACAACAGGGGACGCAGCCCCAGCATTTT	CASSEVQQGTQPQHF
.	TRBV2	.	TRBJ1-1	TGTGCCAGCAGTGCTGGAGCAGGGTGGACTGAAGCTTTCTTT	CASSAGAGWTEAFF
.	TRBV9	TRBD2	TRBJ2-7	TGTGCCAGCAGCGTAGAAGCTAGCGGCAGCTCCTACGAGCAGTACTTC	CASSVEASGSSYEQYF
few	TRBV30	.	TRBJ1-2	TGTGCCTGTTTTGGACAGCCTTATGGCTACACCTTC	CACFGQPYGYTF
few	TRBV28	.	TRBJ2-7	TGTGCCAGCAGTTTTCTAGCACCCGAGCAGTACTTC	CASSFLAPEQYF
many	TRBV15	TRBD1	TRBJ1-5	TGTGCCACCAGCAAGGACAGGGCTCAGCCCCAGCATTTT	CATSKDRAQPQHF
.	TRBV29-1	TRBD1	TRBJ2-7	TGCAGCGTCCGCCGGGACAGCTCCTACGAGCAGTACTTC	CSVRRDSSYEQYF
.	TRBV11-2	TRBD2	TRBJ2-7	TGTGCCAGCAGCCGAGTAGCGGGATTCTACGAGCAGTACTTC	CASSRVAGFYEQYF
many	TRBV6-2/TRBV6-3	.	TRBJ1-5	TGTGCCAGCAGTTATCTGGGAAGGGGGCCCCAGCATTTT	CASSYLGRGPQHF
.	TRBV7-2	.	TRBJ1-5	TGTGCCAGCAGCCGGGTATGGGCAGGGAATCAGCCCCAGCATTTT	CASSRVWAGNQPQHF
.	TRBV14	.	TRBJ2-5	TGTGCCAGCAGCCAGAACTTAGAAGAGACCCAGTACTTC	CASSQNLEETQYF
many	TRBV4-1	TRBD1	TRBJ1-1	TGCGCCAGCAGCCAGGTAGACAGGGTTCACACTGAAGCTTTCTTT	CASSQVDRVHTEAFF
.	TRBV20-1	TRBD1	TRBJ1-6	TGCAATGACGGACAGGTTAATTCACCCCTCCACTTT	CNDGQVNSPLHF
.	TRBV19	TRBD1	TRBJ1-6	TGTGCCAGTAGCGAGACAGGGAGAGCAGCTTCACCCCTCCACTTT	CASSETGRAASPLHF
.	TRBV20-1	.	TRBJ2-7	TGCAGTGCTAGAGAACAGGCAGTGTCCTACGAGCAGTACTTC	CSAREQAVSYEQYF
many	TRBV2	.	TRBJ2-5	TGTGCCAGCATCAAGGGAGGAGAGACCCAGTACTTC	CASIKGGETQYF
.	TRBV12-3/TRBV12-4	.	TRBJ1-5	TGTGCCAGCAGTTTGGTCCAGCATTTT	CASSLVQHF
.	TRBV29-1	TRBD1	TRBJ1-6	TGCAGCGTTGAAGATTCAGCGGGACAGGGAGGTTCACCCCTCCACTTT	CSVEDSAGQGGSPLHF
many	TRBV19	TRBD1	TRBJ1-5	TGTGCCAGTAGTATTCGTCCAGGGGGCAGAAGCAATCAGCCCCAGCATTTT	CASSIRPGGRSNQPQHF
many	TRBV7-2	.	TRBJ2-7	TGTGCCAGCAGCTTAAGCGGTACTGGTTACGAGCAGTACTTC	CASSLSGTGYEQYF
.	TRBV24-1	.	TRBJ2-1	TGTGCCACCAAGGGGTGGGGCAATGAGCAGTTCTTC	CATKGWGNEQFF
many	TRBV9	.	TRBJ1-1	TGTGCCAGCAGCGTAGAAGGGGGATGGGACACTGAAGCTTTCTTT	CASSVEGGWDTEAFF
.	TRBV7-2	.	TRBJ2-7	TGTGCCAGCCCAGGGAGTGAAGAGCAGTACTTC	CASPGSEEQYF
.	TRBV7-9	TRBD2	TRBJ2-1	TGTGCCAGCAGCTTAGTGCTAGCGGGAACCAATGAGCAGTTCTTC	CASSLVLAGTNEQFF
few	TRBV2	.	TRBJ1-5	TGTGCCAGCATGAGGGCTAGCGGTACCGAGACCCAGCATTTT	CASMRASGTETQHF
.	TRBV29-1	.	TRBJ1-4	TGCAGCGTCGGCCCCCATGGCAGATATGAAAAACTGTTTTTT	CSVGPHGRYEKLFF
.	TRBV11-2	.	TRBJ2-5	TGTGCCAGCAGCTTAGATCTTGGGTTGCGAGAGACCCAGTACTTC	CASSLDLGLRETQYF
.	TRBV5-5	.	TRBJ2-2	TGTGCCAGCAGCCCGGCCGGGGACATGAACACCGGGGAGCTGTTTTTT	CASSPAGDMNTGELFF
.	TRBV5-1	TRBD2	TRBJ2-7	TGCGCCAGCAGCTTGTTGTTAGCGGGACGCGAGCAGTACTTC	CASSLLLAGREQYF
many	TRBV15	TRBD1	TRBJ2-6	TGTGCCACCAGCGGGACAGGGGCTGGGGCCAACGTCCTGACTTTC	CATSGTGAGANVLTF